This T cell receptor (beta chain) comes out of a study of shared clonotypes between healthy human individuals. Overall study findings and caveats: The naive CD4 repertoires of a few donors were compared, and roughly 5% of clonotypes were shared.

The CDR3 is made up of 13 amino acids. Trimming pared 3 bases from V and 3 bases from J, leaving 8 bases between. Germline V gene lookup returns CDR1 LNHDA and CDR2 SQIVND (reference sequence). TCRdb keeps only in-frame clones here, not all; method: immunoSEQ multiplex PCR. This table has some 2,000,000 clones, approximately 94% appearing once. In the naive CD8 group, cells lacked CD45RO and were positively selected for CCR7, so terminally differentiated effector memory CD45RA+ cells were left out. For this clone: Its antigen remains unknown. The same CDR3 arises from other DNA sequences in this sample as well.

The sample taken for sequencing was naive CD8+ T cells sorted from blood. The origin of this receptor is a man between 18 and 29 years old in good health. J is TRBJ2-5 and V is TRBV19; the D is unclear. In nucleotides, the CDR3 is TGTGCCAGTAGTATGGACGGAGAAGAGACCCAGTACTTC. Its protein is CASSMDGEETQYF.